This T cell receptor beta chain was sequenced in a study of blood T cell repertoires in COVID-19. The trim removed 3 bases at V and 14 bases at J, leaving 4 bases unmatched. This CDR3 comprises 10 residues. Germline lookup yields CDR1 DFQATT and CDR2 SNEGSKA (reference sequence). Those who participated ranged in age from about 18 to 95 years and resided in 20 to 30 US areas. Grouping used clinical history reported by participants in a survey and questionnaire. Produced via immunoSEQ multiplex PCR; TCRdb's table is partial and in-frame only. The data hold about 150,000 clones, with roughly 88% observed a single time.

The rearrangement uses TRBV20-1 and TRBJ2-1; 7 bases fit TRBD2. Sequenced material: PBMCs or T cells enriched from blood (not recorded which). This clonotype originated in a man in his 70s who had been exposed to COVID-19. DNA for the CDR3: TGCAGTGCTAGGCGGGAGAAGGAGTTCTTC. Translated, it gives CSARREKEFF.